These 20 T cell receptor beta chains came from one sample sequenced in a study of patients and donors after allogeneic stem cell transplantation. TCRdb re-called the RT-PCR reads with MiXCR, one entry per CDR3 protein. Seen here are about 40,000 distinct CDR3 sequences, over 25% observed once, and the top ten hold about two thirds. Sequencing used blood, either unsorted or a sorted T cell fraction (not recorded which). All receptors derive from a human donor who was either an allogeneic HSCT recipient or a stem cell or donor lymphocyte infusion donor (not recorded which). It is not recorded whose cells these are; they may come from a transplant donor.

This chain uses TRBV4-1 with TRBJ1-4; D possibly corresponds to TRBD1 (5 bases). Germline CDR1 is MGHRA and CDR2 is YSYEKL. This CDR3 is built from 18 residues. V was pared by 1 base and J by 5 bases, with 20 bases between. The CDR3 DNA reads TGCGCCAGCAGCCAAGGCCCACGACAAAGGGGCCGGAATGAAAAACTGTTTTTT. Protein product: CASSQGPRQRGRNEKLFF.

This clonotype was picked up a small number of times. V and J are TRBV5-6 and TRBJ2-7; 8 positions match TRBD2. After removal of 0 bases from V and 3 bases from J, the junction contained 8 bases not matched to a gene. The CDR3 runs to 16 residues. Germline CDR1 SGHDT, CDR2 YYEEEE. Written as DNA, the CDR3 is TGTGCCAGCAGCTTGGCACCAGCGGGAGCCAACTACGAGCAGTACTTC. Its translation: CASSLAPAGANYEQYF. Combining the CDR3 with reference TRBV5-6 and TRBJ2-7 gives the whole variable domain DAGVTQSPTHLIKTRGQQVTLRCSPKSGHDTVSWYQQALGQGPQFIFQYYEEEERQRGNFPDRFSGHQFPNYSSELNVNALLLGDSALYLCASSLAPAGANYEQYFGPGTRLTVT.

V usage is TRBV15 and J usage is TRBJ2-1; weak D call: TRBD1 (6 bases). Germline V gene data show CDR1 as LNHNV and CDR2 as YYDKDF (reference sequence). V was trimmed by 2 bases and J by 8 bases, leaving 19 bases between them. The CDR3 is 16 amino acids. The CDR3 nucleotides are TGTGCCACCAGCAGAAATGGCGACCTGGGACACCATGAGCAGTTCTTC. As protein: CATSRNGDLGHHEQFF.

V is TRBV3-1 and J is TRBJ2-7; 10 bases fit TRBD2. With V trimmed by 0 bases and J by 3 bases, 5 bases remained unmatched. Germline loops: CDR1 LGHDT, CDR2 YNNKEL (reference sequence). The CDR3 length is 16 residues. In DNA form, the CDR3 reads TGTGCCAGCAGCCAAGATCTCCTAGCGGGAGTCTACGAGCAGTACTTC. Translation gives CASSQDLLAGVYEQYF.

This clonotype turned up a few times. The rearrangement uses TRBV12-3 or TRBV12-4 and TRBJ2-7; D is unresolved. This CDR3 spans 13 amino acids. Trimming stripped 1 base from V and 4 bases from J, with 8 bases between. For the CDR3, the DNA is TGTGCCAGCAGTTTAGGGCAGTCTTACGAGCAGTACTTC. Translating gives CASSLGQSYEQYF.

This chain connects TRBV25-1 to TRBJ1-1; D may be TRBD1 (6 bases). The V end was cut by 6 bases, the J end by 6 bases, with 20 bases between. Germline loops: CDR1 MGHDK, CDR2 SYGVNS. The CDR3 loop spans 15 amino acids. Here the CDR3 DNA reads TGTGCCAGCAGCGCAGACAGGTGGCAAGCTCCTGAAGCTTTCTTT. Translating it yields CASSADRWQAPEAFF.

This clonotype was observed a handful of times. This sequence joins TRBV29-1 and TRBJ1-1; TRBD1 is a possible D gene (6 bases). This CDR3 has 11 residues. Trimming left V 6 bases short and J 9 bases short, with 14 bases between. Germline CDR1 is SQVTM and CDR2 is ANQGSEA. The CDR3 protein is CSVTGAVKAFF. CDR3 nucleotides: TGCAGCGTCACGGGGGCGGTGAAAGCTTTCTTT.

This clonotype was recorded many times. The rearrangement links TRBV4-2 to TRBJ1-1, with 10 nucleotides matching TRBD1. CDR1 and CDR2 (germline): LGHNA, YNFKEQ. This CDR3 has 17 amino acids. V trimming: 0 bases; J trimming: 0 bases; junction bases outside the gene matches: 4. CDR3 region: CASSQEGDRGMNTEAFF. CDR3 in DNA: TGTGCCAGCAGCCAAGAAGGGGACAGGGGCATGAACACTGAAGCTTTCTTT.

The chain employs TRBV5-6 and TRBJ1-1, with D maybe TRBD1 (5 bases). The V gene's germline CDR1 is SGHDT and CDR2 YYEEEE. V was shortened by 0 bases and J by 5 bases, with 23 bases between the two germline ends. The CDR3 has 18 residues. CDR3 in DNA: TGTGCCAGCAGCTTGGAATATAGGGGCCTCGGGAGATGGACTGAAGCTTTCTTT. Translated: CASSLEYRGLGRWTEAFF.

The chain links TRBV14 to TRBJ1-3; no firm D call. The CDR3 spans 14 residues. Trimming cost V 7 bases and J 0 bases, with 10 bases left between them. Germline V gene data show CDR1 as SGHDN and CDR2 as FVKESK. The CDR3 bases are TGTGCCAGCACGGCCAGCCACTCTGGAAACACCATATATTTT. This codes for CASTASHSGNTIYF.

The chain recombines TRBV29-1 with TRBJ2-1, with 11 bases identical to TRBD2. The CDR3 totals 16 residues. Germline CDR1 is SQVTM and CDR2 is ANQGSEA. V shed 1 base, J shed 8 bases, and the junction held 10 bases outside the gene matches. CDR3 in DNA: TGCAGCGTTGAAGGCCCCATACTAGCGGGAGAGGATGAGCAGTTCTTC. Amino acids: CSVEGPILAGEDEQFF.

With regard to this clonotype: A read error may produce the germline difference seen at one junction end. The V gene is TRBV7-6, the J gene TRBJ1-3; 7 bases agree with TRBD1. The CDR3 loop spans 16 amino acids. Germline V gene data show CDR1 as SGHVS and CDR2 as FNYEAQ. The CDR3 here is CASSEGQLISGNTINF. The CDR3 bases are TGTGCCAGCAGCGAGGGACAGCTAATATCTGGAAACACCATAAATTTT. Filled out from reference TRBV7-6 and TRBJ1-3, the complete variable domain reads GAGVSQSPRYKVTKRGQDVALRCDPISGHVSLYWYRQALGQGPEFLTYFNYEAQQDKSGLPNDRFSAERPEGSISTLTIQRTEQRDSAMYRCASSEGQLISGNTINFGEGSWLTVV.

The chain is built from TRBV11-2 and TRBJ2-2; D unclear. This CDR3 has 17 residues. V shed 7 bases and J shed 2 bases, with 20 bases lying between them. The germline gives CDR1 SGHAT, CDR2 FQNNGV. CDR3 residues: CASTDLDISVNTGELFF. DNA of the CDR3: TGTGCCAGCACCGATTTAGACATCTCGGTAAACACCGGGGAGCTGTTTTTT. The full variable domain, completed using reference TRBV11-2 and TRBJ2-2, is EAGVAQSPRYKIIEKRQSVAFWCNPISGHATLYWYQQILGQGPKLLIQFQNNGVVDDSQLPKDRFSAERLKGVDSTLKIQPAKLEDSAVYLCASTDLDISVNTGELFFGEGSRLTVL.

In its sample, this clonotype was seen a few times. The chain has TRBV10-3 and TRBJ1-2; D not resolved. CDR3 length: 16 residues. CDR1 is ENHRY and CDR2 is SYGVKD in the germline V gene. V lost 4 bases and J lost 3, with 18 bases in between. CDR3 in amino acids: CAISAGRLAGDYGYTF. The CDR3 DNA reads as TGTGCCATCAGTGCAGGAAGGCTCGCCGGGGACTATGGCTACACCTTC.

This clonotype turned up a few times. This chain links TRBV3-1 with TRBJ2-2; D could derive from TRBD1 or TRBD2 (5 bases each). This CDR3 spans 12 amino acids. V was pared by 3 bases and J by 6 bases, with 5 bases between. Germline V gene sequence: CDR1 LGHDT, CDR2 YNNKEL (reference sequence). CDR3 nucleotide sequence: TGTGCCAGCAGCCAGGGGGCCGGGGAGCTGTTTTTT. This codes for CASSQGAGELFF. The full variable domain, completed using reference TRBV3-1 and TRBJ2-2, is DTAVSQTPKYLVTQMGNDKSIKCEQNLGHDTMYWYKQDSKKFLKIMFSYNNKELIINETVPNRFSPKSPDKAHLNLHINSLELGDSAVYFCASSQGAGELFFGEGSRLTVL.

This clonotype showed up just once. The chain recombines TRBV5-1 with TRBJ1-4, with unresolved D. From germline, CDR1 is SGHRS and CDR2 YFSETQ. V was pared by 3 bases and J by 0 bases, with 9 bases between. The CDR3 has 15 residues. The CDR3 reads CASSSRRSTNEKLFF. In nucleotides, the CDR3 is TGCGCCAGCAGCTCGCGAAGGTCAACTAATGAAAAACTGTTTTTT.

This chain links TRBV7-6 with TRBJ2-6; D possibly corresponds to TRBD1 (6 bases). Germline lookup yields CDR1 SGHVS and CDR2 FNYEAQ. The V and J ends lost 2 bases and 1 base respectively, with 6 bases between them. The CDR3 is 15 residues long. The CDR3 spells CASSLTGSGANVLTF. CDR3 coding DNA: TGTGCCAGCAGCTTAACAGGGTCTGGGGCCAACGTCCTGACTTTC.

This clonotype was seen a few times. V gene TRBV27 combines with J gene TRBJ1-1, with D unresolved. Germline-derived CDR1 and CDR2 are MNHEY and SMNVEV (reference sequence). V was cut by 7 bases and J by 0 bases, with 9 bases left in between. The CDR3 is made up of 13 amino acids. CDR3 nucleotides: TGTGCCAGCACCTCCGACATGAACACTGAAGCTTTCTTT. It encodes CASTSDMNTEAFF.

The CDR3 nucleotides read TGTGCCAGCAGGCCGTACGCGAACACCGGGGAGCTGTTTTTT. Translation gives CASRPYANTGELFF. V and J are TRBV2 and TRBJ2-2; no clear D gene. Germline V gene lookup returns CDR1 SNHLY and CDR2 FYNNEI. Trimming pared 6 bases from V and 0 bases from J, leaving 8 bases between. The length of the CDR3 is 14 residues.

The chain links TRBV10-3 to TRBJ1-1; D not resolved. The CDR3 has 13 residues. V was pared by 6 bases and J by 4 bases, with 12 bases between. Per the germline V gene, CDR1 is ENHRY and CDR2 is SYGVKD. DNA of the CDR3: TGTGCCATCAGGGACCGGGAACCCACTGAAGCTTTCTTT. Protein sequence: CAIRDREPTEAFF.